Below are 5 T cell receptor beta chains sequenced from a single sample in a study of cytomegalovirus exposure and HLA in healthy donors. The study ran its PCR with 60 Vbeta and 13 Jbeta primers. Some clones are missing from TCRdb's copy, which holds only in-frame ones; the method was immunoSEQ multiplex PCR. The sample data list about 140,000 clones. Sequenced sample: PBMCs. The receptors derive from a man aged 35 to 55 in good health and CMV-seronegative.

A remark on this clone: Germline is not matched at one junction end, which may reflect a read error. For the CDR3, the DNA is TGTGCGGGGGAGAACGTCGAGCAGTTCTTC. Translation: CAGENVEQFF. The genes are TRBV29-1 and TRBJ2-1; TRBD2 aligns across 7 bases. The germline V gene has CDR1 SQVTM and CDR2 ANQGSEA. This CDR3 is 10 amino acids long.

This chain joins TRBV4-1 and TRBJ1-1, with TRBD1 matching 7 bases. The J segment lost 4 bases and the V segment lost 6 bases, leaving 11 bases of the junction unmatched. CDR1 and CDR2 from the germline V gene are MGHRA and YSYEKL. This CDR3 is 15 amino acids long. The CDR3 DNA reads TGCGCCAGCAGTGCTACAGGGGTTTTTGGCACTGAAGCTTTCTTT. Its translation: CASSATGVFGTEAFF.

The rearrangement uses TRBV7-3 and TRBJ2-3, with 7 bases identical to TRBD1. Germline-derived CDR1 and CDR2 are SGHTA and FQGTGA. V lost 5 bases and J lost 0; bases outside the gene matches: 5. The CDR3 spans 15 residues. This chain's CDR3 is CASSPGTASTDTQYF. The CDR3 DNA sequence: TGTGCCAGCAGCCCAGGGACAGCTAGCACAGATACGCAGTATTTT.

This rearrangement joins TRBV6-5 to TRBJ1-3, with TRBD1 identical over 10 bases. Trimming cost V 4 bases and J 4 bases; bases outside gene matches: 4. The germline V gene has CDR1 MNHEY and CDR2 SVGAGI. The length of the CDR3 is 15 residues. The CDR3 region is CASSSDRGKGNTIYF. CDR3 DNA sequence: TGTGCCAGCAGTTCGGACAGGGGGAAAGGAAACACCATATATTTT.

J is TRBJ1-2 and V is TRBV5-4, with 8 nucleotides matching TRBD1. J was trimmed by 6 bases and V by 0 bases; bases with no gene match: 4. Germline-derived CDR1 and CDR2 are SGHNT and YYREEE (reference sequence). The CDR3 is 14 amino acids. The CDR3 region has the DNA TGTGCCAGCAGCTTGGAAGCAGGGGGCCATGGCTACACCTTC. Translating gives CASSLEAGGHGYTF.